This record concerns one TCR beta chain sequence. The antigen is unknown. This specimen comes from a study of identical twins. MiXCR, run by TCRdb on the 5' RACE reads, gives a single entry per CDR3 protein. The data contain about 890,000 distinct CDR3 sequences, more than 9% of them singletons. Study conclusions and caveats: Cord blood beta clonotypes that were abundant carried fewer insertions, and memory repertoires showed no such trend. Invariant cells of the MAIT and iNKT types might have partly distorted the zero-insertion analyses. Not following the same donors, the study drew its conclusions from cross-sectional statistical analysis. For out-of-frame beta sequences, excess twin sharing was weaker.

The junction had 10 bases not matched to a gene; V was cut back by 4 bases and J by 3 bases. CDR1 and CDR2 from the germline V gene are DFQATT and SNEGSKA (reference sequence). The CDR3 consists of 16 residues. In addition, the sample was reused for a study of yellow fever vaccine responses in identical twins.

The chain joins TRBV20-1 to TRBJ2-3, with TRBD2 matching over 10 bases. This TCR was sampled from a woman younger than 35 in good health. The sequenced sample consisted of PBMCs. The DNA for the CDR3 is TGCAGTGCTATGGTCCTAGCGGGAGTGTGGACAGATACGCAGTATTTT. Protein product: CSAMVLAGVWTDTQYF.